Following are 26 T cell receptor beta chains from one sample sequenced in a study of long-term antiretroviral therapy in people with HIV. The authors ran the immunoSEQ assay, v3.0, at survey level. Here immunoSEQ multiplex PCR was the method, and the copy in TCRdb shows in-frame clones only, minus some. Found here are about 17,000 clones, roughly 80% of them singletons; the top ten hold about 15%. This sample comprised unsorted PBMCs, obtained approximately 2.5 years before starting antiretroviral therapy. These receptors all come from a woman between 45 and 60 years old with HIV.

The V call is TRBV9, the J call TRBJ1-3; 11 bases map to TRBD1. CDR1 and CDR2 (germline): SGDLS, YYNGEE. This CDR3 contains 16 residues. V shed 1 base, J shed 3 bases, and the junction held 3 bases outside the gene matches. CDR3 loop: CASSVQDRGLGNTIYF. CDR3 sequence (DNA): TGTGCCAGCAGCGTACAGGACAGGGGGCTTGGAAACACCATATATTTT.

The rearrangement links TRBV5-1 to TRBJ1-3; no clear D gene. The CDR3 is 15 amino acids. CDR1 SGHRS and CDR2 YFSETQ come from the germline V gene. Trimming removed 0 bases at V and 3 bases at J, with 10 bases between. The CDR3 DNA follows: TGCGCCAGCAGCTTGGACGGCTCTGATGGAAACACCATATATTTT. Translated: CASSLDGSDGNTIYF.

This sequence joins TRBV6-5 and TRBJ2-5, with D uncertain. Deletions cut 0 bases from V and 3 bases from J, with 8 bases between. This CDR3 spans 14 amino acids. Germline V gives CDR1 MNHEY, CDR2 SVGAGI. CDR3 sequence (DNA): TGTGCCAGCAGTTACTCGCAAGGGAAAGAGACCCAGTACTTC. It translates to CASSYSQGKETQYF.

The chain combines TRBV30 with TRBJ1-4; D not certain. The CDR3 runs to 14 residues. Trimming pared 2 bases from V and 4 bases from J, leaving 11 bases between. CDR1 GTSNPN and CDR2 SVGIG come from the germline V gene (reference sequence). The CDR3 sequence is CAWSFSWGNEKLFF. The CDR3, as DNA: TGTGCCTGGAGTTTTAGCTGGGGTAATGAAAAACTGTTTTTT.

The V and J genes are TRBV5-5 and TRBJ1-6; 7 positions match TRBD1. With V trimmed by 2 bases and J by 10 bases, 15 bases remained unmatched. From germline, CDR1 is SGHKS and CDR2 YYEKEE (reference sequence). The CDR3 is 17 residues long. CDR3 bases: TGTGCCAGCAGCTTACTACGAGACAGGGTAGGAGGCTCACCCCTCCACTTT. This gives the protein CASSLLRDRVGGSPLHF. The variable domain in full, with the rest retrieved from reference TRBV5-5 and TRBJ1-6, is DAGVTQSPTHLIKTRGQQVTLRCSPISGHKSVSWYQQVLGQGPQFIFQYYEKEERGRGNFPDRFSARQFPNYSSELNVNALLLGDSALYLCASSLLRDRVGGSPLHFGNGTRLTVT.

The gene calls are TRBV11-2 and TRBJ2-1, with D perhaps assigned TRBD1 or TRBD2 (5 bases each). This CDR3 comprises 12 residues. Germline CDR1 reads SGHAT; CDR2 reads FQNNGV. Trimming shortened V by 4 bases and J by 8 bases, and 9 bases separated the two germline ends. For the CDR3, the DNA is TGTGCCAGCAGCTCCAGAGGGGATGAGCAGTTCTTC. This translates into CASSSRGDEQFF.

The chain links TRBV30 to TRBJ1-2, with D maybe TRBD1 (5 bases). Germline-derived CDR1 and CDR2 are GTSNPN and SVGIG (reference sequence). This CDR3 is built from 13 residues. Trimming removed 3 bases from V and 6 bases from J, with 14 bases in between. This chain's CDR3 is CAWRRQSLDGYTF. CDR3 nucleotide sequence: TGTGCCTGGAGACGACAGAGCCTAGATGGCTACACCTTC.

This clone was detected once. The chain carries TRBV25-1 and TRBJ2-7; TRBD1 aligns across 7 bases. The length of the CDR3 is 13 residues. Trimming at V came to 6 bases and at J to 3 bases, leaving 5 bases not matched to a gene. Per germline, CDR1 MGHDK and CDR2 SYGVNS. CDR3 protein: CASSPRQGYEQYF. The CDR3 DNA reads TGTGCCAGCAGCCCCAGACAGGGCTACGAGCAGTACTTC.

This chain connects TRBV29-1 to TRBJ1-2; TRBD1 aligns across 10 bases. The CDR3 has 12 residues. The germline V gene has CDR1 SQVTM and CDR2 ANQGSEA. Trimming at V came to 3 bases and at J to 7 bases, leaving 2 bases not matched to a gene. CDR3: CSVETGGTGYTF. The CDR3 region has the DNA TGCAGCGTTGAGACAGGGGGCACTGGCTACACCTTC. Supplemented by reference TRBV29-1 and TRBJ1-2, the full variable domain reads SAVISQKPSRDICQRGTSLTIQCQVDSQVTMMFWYRQQPGQSLTLIATANQGSEATYESGFVIDKFPISRPNLTFSTLTVSNMSPEDSSIYLCSVETGGTGYTFGSGTRLTVV.

The chain recombines TRBV29-1 with TRBJ2-5, with D perhaps TRBD1 (5 bases). V was clipped by 2 bases and J by 9 bases, with 13 bases between them. The CDR3 spans 12 residues. Germline CDR1 SQVTM, CDR2 ANQGSEA. CDR3 sequence reads: CSVERGRRSQYF. The CDR3 DNA reads as TGCAGCGTTGAAAGGGGCCGCAGGTCCCAGTACTTC.

The chain uses TRBV7-3 and TRBJ2-1; tentatively, D is TRBD2 (7 bases). Trimming removed 5 bases from V and 6 bases from J, with 14 bases in between. Germline CDR1 reads SGHTA; CDR2 reads FQGTGA. CDR3 length: 14 amino acids. In DNA form, the CDR3 reads TGTGCCAGCAGCGAGGTCGGGGGGCTCAATGAGCAGTTCTTC. Its protein product is CASSEVGGLNEQFF.

J is TRBJ2-3 and V is TRBV11-3; D is possibly TRBD2 (7 bases). V lost 5 bases to trimming and J lost 2 bases, with 20 bases between them. The CDR3 extends over 17 amino acids. Germline loops: CDR1 SGHNT, CDR2 YENEEA. The CDR3 reads CASSPGDRDYNTDTQYF. CDR3 DNA: TGTGCCAGCAGCCCAGGGGACCGGGACTACAACACAGATACGCAGTATTTT.

V gene TRBV7-9 combines with J gene TRBJ2-1; no clear D. Germline V gives CDR1 SEHNR, CDR2 FQNEAQ (reference sequence). The CDR3 is 13 amino acids. The V gene lost 4 bases and the J gene lost 6 bases, with 10 bases spanning the gap. The CDR3 sequence is CASSSWVANEQFF. DNA of the CDR3: TGTGCCAGCAGCTCATGGGTGGCCAATGAGCAGTTCTTC.

The chain carries TRBV6-5 and TRBJ2-7, with TRBD2 identical over 10 bases. V lost 3 bases to trimming and J lost 5 bases; unmatched junction nucleotides: 7. CDR3 length: 15 amino acids. Germline V lookup: CDR1 MNHEY, CDR2 SVGAGI. The DNA for the CDR3 is TGTGCCAGCAGTTATACAGCGGGGGGGACTGACGAGCAGTACTTC. Residues: CASSYTAGGTDEQYF.

This clone was detected only once. V and J are TRBV2 and TRBJ1-4; D gene ambiguous. V lost 8 bases and J lost 6, with 7 bases in between. The germline CDR1 and CDR2 sequences are SNHLY and FYNNEI. The CDR3 extends over 11 amino acids. The CDR3 nucleotides read TGTGCCAGCGGACGGTATGAAAAACTGTTTTTT. Amino acids: CASGRYEKLFF.

This clone was seen a few times. The chain has TRBV7-3 and TRBJ1-6; D not certain. V was shortened by 2 bases and J by 14 bases, with 13 bases between the two germline ends. The germline gives CDR1 SGHTA, CDR2 FQGTGA. The CDR3 spans 13 residues. CDR3 loop: CASSLGGGSTLHF. DNA for the CDR3: TGTGCCAGCAGCTTAGGCGGAGGATCGACCCTCCACTTT.

This rearrangement joins TRBV5-6 to TRBJ1-2; D not certain. CDR3 length equals 15 residues. The V gene lost 4 bases and the J gene lost 2 bases, with 15 bases spanning the gap. Germline V CDR1 and CDR2: SGHDT, YYEEEE. The CDR3 sequence is CASSRTETLNYGYTF. Here the CDR3 DNA reads TGTGCCAGCAGCAGGACCGAAACATTAAACTATGGCTACACCTTC.

The chain joins TRBV2 to TRBJ1-2; the D is unclear. The CDR3 is made up of 12 amino acids. Germline CDR1 SNHLY, CDR2 FYNNEI. V shed 8 bases and J shed 2 bases, with 9 bases lying between them. CDR3 protein: CASGATNYGYTF. The CDR3 DNA follows: TGTGCCAGCGGCGCGACAAACTATGGCTACACCTTC.

This clone was detected once. CDR3 nucleotides: TGTGCCAGCAGCGTTTCGGGACAAAATAATTCACCCCTCCACTTT. Amino acid sequence: CASSVSGQNNSPLHF. This sequence joins TRBV9 and TRBJ1-6, with D possibly matching TRBD1 (6 bases). The CDR3 sequence is 15 residues long. Trimming stripped 2 bases from V and 5 bases from J, with 11 bases between. Germline CDR1 SGDLS, CDR2 YYNGEE. The entire variable domain, with the rest obtained from reference TRBV9 and TRBJ1-6, is as follows: DSGVTQTPKHLITATGQRVTLRCSPRSGDLSVYWYQQSLDQGLQFLIQYYNGEERAKGNILERFSAQQFPDLHSELNLSSLELGDSALYFCASSVSGQNNSPLHFGNGTRLTVT.

In its sample, this clone was seen a few times. The chain employs TRBV15 and TRBJ2-5; D might be TRBD2 (5 bases). Looked up from germline, CDR1 is LNHNV and CDR2 is YYDKDF (reference sequence). With 2 bases removed from V and 3 bases from J, the gap between germline ends came to 7 bases. The CDR3 loop spans 13 amino acids. CDR3 nucleotides: TGTGCCACCAGCAGAATGGAGGAAGAGACCCAGTACTTC. Translating gives CATSRMEEETQYF.

The rearrangement joins TRBV10-3 to TRBJ1-6; D may be TRBD1 (5 bases). Germline-derived CDR1 and CDR2 are ENHRY and SYGVKD. Trimming took 6 bases from V and 5 from J, leaving 14 bases between them. The CDR3 is 15 amino acids. DNA for the CDR3: TGTGCCATCAGGGGCTCAGGGACGGATAATTCACCCCTCCACTTT. Residues: CAIRGSGTDNSPLHF.

This chain uses TRBV11-2 with TRBJ2-5; 8 nucleotides match TRBD1. The CDR3 contains 14 residues. Per germline, CDR1 SGHAT and CDR2 FQNNGV. V dropped 5 bases and J dropped 2; count of bases not matched to a gene: 4. The CDR3 DNA sequence: TGTGCCAGCAGCATCGGGACAGGTCAAGAGACCCAGTACTTC. It translates to CASSIGTGQETQYF.

This clone turned up a few times. The rearrangement joins TRBV19 to TRBJ1-3; D remains unclear. The ends were cut back, 8 bases at V and 11 bases at J, with 16 bases in the middle. Germline CDR1 is LNHDA and CDR2 is SQIVND (reference sequence). The CDR3 length is 12 residues. The CDR3: CASGPRGLAIYF. In DNA, the CDR3 is TGTGCCAGTGGCCCTCGTGGTCTAGCCATATATTTT.

The rearrangement joins TRBV30 to TRBJ2-1; D not resolved. V lost 3 bases to trimming and J lost 6 bases, with 9 bases between them. The germline CDR1 and CDR2 sequences are GTSNPN and SVGIG (reference sequence). The CDR3 consists of 12 residues. The CDR3 reads CAWSLTVNEQFF. CDR3 bases: TGTGCCTGGAGCCTGACGGTCAATGAGCAGTTCTTC.

The chain couples TRBV7-3 to TRBJ1-6, with TRBD1 matching over 7 bases. Per the germline V gene, CDR1 is SGHTA and CDR2 is FQGTGA. Trimming at V came to 2 bases and at J to 7 bases, leaving 5 bases not matched to a gene. This CDR3 has 15 amino acids. CDR3 in DNA: TGTGCCAGCAGCTTAGAGACAGGGAGAAATTCACCCCTCCACTTT. Encoded protein: CASSLETGRNSPLHF. Full variable domain (rest looked up from reference TRBV7-3 and TRBJ1-6): GAGVSQTPSNKVTEKGKYVELRCDPISGHTALYWYRQSLGQGPEFLIYFQGTGAADDSGLPNDRFFAVRPEGSVSTLKIQRTERGDSAVYLCASSLETGRNSPLHFGNGTRLTVT.

The chain recombines TRBV5-5 with TRBJ2-5; no definite D call. Trimming removed 5 bases at V and 2 bases at J, with 10 bases between. CDR3 size: 13 residues. Germline CDR1 reads SGHKS; CDR2 reads YYEKEE (reference sequence). CDR3 nucleotide sequence: TGTGCCAGCAGTGGATGGCAGCAAGAGACCCAGTACTTC. Its protein product is CASSGWQQETQYF. The variable domain in full, with the rest retrieved from reference TRBV5-5 and TRBJ2-5, is DAGVTQSPTHLIKTRGQQVTLRCSPISGHKSVSWYQQVLGQGPQFIFQYYEKEERGRGNFPDRFSARQFPNYSSELNVNALLLGDSALYLCASSGWQQETQYFGPGTRLLVL.